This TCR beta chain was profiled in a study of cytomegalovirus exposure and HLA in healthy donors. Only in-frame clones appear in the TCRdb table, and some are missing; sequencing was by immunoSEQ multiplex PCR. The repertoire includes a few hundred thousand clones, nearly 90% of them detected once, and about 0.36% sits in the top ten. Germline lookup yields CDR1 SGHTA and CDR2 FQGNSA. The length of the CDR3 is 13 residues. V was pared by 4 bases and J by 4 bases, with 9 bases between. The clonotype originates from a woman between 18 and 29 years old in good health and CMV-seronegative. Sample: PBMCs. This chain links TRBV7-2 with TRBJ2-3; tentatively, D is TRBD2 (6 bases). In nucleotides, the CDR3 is TGTGCCAGCAGCTCCGGGGGTCCAGATACGCAGTATTTT. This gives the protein CASSSGGPDTQYF.